This T cell receptor beta chain derives from a study of blood T cell repertoires in COVID-19. TCRdb keeps only in-frame clones here, not all; method: immunoSEQ multiplex PCR. The table includes fewer than 110,000 clones, under 95% detected once. Germline CDR1 is SGHTA and CDR2 is FQGTGA. CDR3 size: 14 residues. V lost 4 bases and J 9 bases, leaving 16 bases between the germline ends. This chain connects TRBV7-3 to TRBJ2-1; possible D gene TRBD2, 5 bases. The clonotype comes from a woman aged 25 to 39 with acute or convalescent COVID-19. The sequencing sample was made of peripheral blood. The CDR3 nucleotides read TGTGCCAGCAGCTCGGACTCCTTGAGTGGTGAGCAGTTCTTC. Encoded protein: CASSSDSLSGEQFF.